This T cell receptor beta chain appears in the sequencing data of a study of regulatory T cells in long-lasting Graves disease. Arm-PCR with iRepertoire HTBI primers amplified the CDR3 regions for these TCR beta libraries. TCRdb re-derived calls from the multiplex PCR reads in MiXCR, one entry per CDR3 protein. The sample carries hundreds of thousands of distinct CDR3 sequences, around 21% recorded once. The time point here: persistent/refractory GD, antithyroid drugs over 5 years with positive TRAb. Construction of the TCR library relied on RNA isolated from PBMCs. Germline-derived CDR1 and CDR2 are MDHEN and SYDVKM. The CDR3 runs to 15 residues. With 8 bases clipped from V and 0 bases from J, the junction kept 9 bases outside the gene matches.

The receptor comes from a female donor with Graves disease. This specimen consisted of peripheral blood mononuclear cells (PBMCs), obtained when the disease was refractory, from a patient treated with antithyroid drugs. This chain connects TRBV28 to TRBJ2-7; 8 bases are a match to TRBD1. In DNA form, the CDR3 reads TGTGCCAGCGAGAGTGGGGACAGGCTCTCCTACGAGCAGTACTTC. Protein: CASESGDRLSYEQYF.